This paragraph covers one TCR beta chain sequence. Its antigen is as yet unknown. Quantitative barcoded 5'-RACE was used to prepare TCR beta libraries. TCRdb ran MiXCR on the 5' RACE reads and lists one entry per CDR3 protein. Of some 350,000 distinct CDR3 sequences listed, about 15% are singletons. The data are from a study of CD8 T cells in ankylosing spondylitis. Overall study findings and caveats: Disease-linked clones proved CD8+ and comparatively uncommon in peripheral blood. As reported, disease-linked clones showed significant enrichment in matched ankylosing spondylitis synovial fluid.

CDR3 length: 16 residues. Trimming cost V 7 bases and J 4 bases, with 20 bases left between them. Germline V gene data show CDR1 as SGHRS and CDR2 as YFSETQ. This chain joins TRBV5-1 and TRBJ1-4; D may be TRBD1 (5 bases). Sample: blood, either unsorted or a sorted T cell fraction (not recorded which). This sequence originates from a male donor with ankylosing spondylitis or in good health (not recorded which). DNA of the CDR3: TGCGCCAGCGGTTATGGGACGGAGAGATATAATGAAAAACTGTTTTTT. This codes for CASGYGTERYNEKLFF.